These 22 T cell receptor beta chains originate from one sample sequenced in a study of memory CD4+ T cells and cytomegalovirus serostatus. The repertoire was sequenced with immunoSEQ multiplex PCR; TCRdb's copy has only in-frame clones and lacks some. The data contain about 61,000 clones, 82% of them singletons. Single viable CD3+CD4+CD8-CD45RO+ cells were sorted as the memory CD4+ T cells. Sequencing was performed on memory CD4+ T cells from blood. These receptors all come from an adult in good health and CMV-seronegative.

DNA of the CDR3: TGTGCCAGCAGCTTAGCATACCAAGAGACCCAGTACTTC. This sequence encodes CASSLAYQETQYF. The chain has TRBV7-9 and TRBJ2-5, with D hard to call. Germline V gene sequence: CDR1 SEHNR, CDR2 FQNEAQ (reference sequence). The V end lost 0 bases, the J end lost 0 bases, and 2 bases lay between the germline ends. The CDR3 totals 13 residues.

The rearrangement uses TRBV5-1 and TRBJ2-2; D not resolved. V was cut by 0 bases and J by 7 bases, with 7 bases left in between. The germline V gene encodes CDR1 SGHRS and CDR2 YFSETQ. The CDR3 is 13 amino acids. The CDR3 region is CASSLARSGELFF. CDR3 nucleotides: TGCGCCAGCAGCTTGGCTCGAAGCGGGGAGCTGTTTTTT. Combining the CDR3 with reference TRBV5-1 and TRBJ2-2 gives the whole variable domain KAGVTQTPRYLIKTRGQQVTLSCSPISGHRSVSWYQQTPGQGLQFLFEYFSETQRNKGNFPGRFSGRQFSNSRSEMNVSTLELGDSALYLCASSLARSGELFFGEGSRLTVL.

The V call is TRBV18, the J call TRBJ1-2, with TRBD1 matching over 10 bases. CDR3 length: 16 residues. Germline V lookup: CDR1 KGHSH, CDR2 LQKENI. V dropped 6 bases and J dropped 1; count of bases not matched to a gene: 8. The CDR3 reads CASSGQGVTGNYGYTF. The CDR3 region has the DNA TGTGCCAGCTCCGGACAGGGGGTGACTGGTAACTATGGCTACACCTTC.

The J gene is TRBJ1-2, the V gene TRBV19, with D maybe TRBD1 (6 bases). Trimming left V 8 bases short and J 6 bases short, with 16 bases between. From germline, CDR1 is LNHDA and CDR2 SQIVND (reference sequence). The CDR3 has 13 residues. The CDR3 coding sequence is TGTGCCAGTCGAGAGGGGGGGCGAGATGGCTACACCTTC. Protein sequence: CASREGGRDGYTF.

This chain links TRBV5-5 with TRBJ1-2; 7 bases fit TRBD1. The CDR3 contains 13 residues. Germline V gene sequence: CDR1 SGHKS, CDR2 YYEKEE (reference sequence). V dropped 4 bases and J dropped 8; count of bases not matched to a gene: 8. In DNA, the CDR3 is TGTGCCAGCAGCCCCGGGACAGTCAGCGGCTACACCTTC. Its translation: CASSPGTVSGYTF.

This clone was detected only once. The chain uses TRBV28 and TRBJ2-1; 15 positions match TRBD2. J lost 1 base, V lost 4 bases, and 8 bases had no gene match. CDR3 length: 19 residues. CDR1 is MDHEN and CDR2 is SYDVKM in the germline V gene. CDR3 sequence: CASSSPGTSGRKSYNEQFF. The DNA of the CDR3 is TGTGCCAGCAGTTCCCCGGGGACTAGCGGGAGGAAGTCCTACAATGAGCAGTTCTTC.

The chain employs TRBV10-1 and TRBJ2-7; 9 bases are shared with TRBD1. The CDR3 runs to 16 residues. Losses at the gene ends were 3 bases for V and 1 base for J; bases not matched to a gene: 7. Germline CDR1 and CDR2: WNHNN and SYGVQD (reference sequence). The CDR3 DNA reads as TGCGCCAGCAGTGAAATGGGACAGGGAGGGTCCTACGAGCAGTACTTC. This encodes CASSEMGQGGSYEQYF.

The gene calls are TRBV4-2 and TRBJ2-2; D is ambiguous. V dropped 0 bases and J dropped 9 bases, with 8 bases sitting between them. Per germline, CDR1 LGHNA and CDR2 YNFKEQ. This CDR3 region has 13 residues. For the CDR3, the DNA is TGTGCCAGCAGCCAAGAGATCCACCGGGAGCTGTTTTTT. This gives the protein CASSQEIHRELFF.

This chain links TRBV10-1 with TRBJ2-7; 7 nucleotides match TRBD2. The V and J ends lost 5 bases and 3 bases, in that order; junction bases with no gene match: 10. Germline V gene lookup returns CDR1 WNHNN and CDR2 SYGVQD (reference sequence). The CDR3 runs 15 residues. CDR3 nucleotides: TGCGCCAGCAGTCCCCGCGGGAGTTCCCTCTACGAGCAGTACTTC. This sequence encodes CASSPRGSSLYEQYF.

The chain combines TRBV4-1 with TRBJ2-7, with TRBD2 matching over 7 bases. Looked up from germline, CDR1 is MGHRA and CDR2 is YSYEKL. The CDR3 totals 14 residues. With V trimmed by 4 bases and J by 2 bases, 5 bases remained unmatched. The chain's CDR3 is CASSLLAEAYEQYF. CDR3 nucleotides: TGCGCCAGCAGCCTCCTAGCGGAGGCCTACGAGCAGTACTTC.

The table lists this clone with a few counts. The chain recombines TRBV12-5 with TRBJ2-7, with TRBD2 matching over 8 bases. The CDR3 spans 15 residues. Germline values: CDR1 LGHNT, CDR2 FRNRAP. The V gene end was trimmed by 9 bases and the J gene end by 3 bases; junction bases not matched to a gene: 13. The CDR3 sequence: CASSPPRTSYYEQYF. The CDR3 coding sequence is TGTGCTAGCTCCCCACCGCGGACTAGCTACTACGAGCAGTACTTC.

The genes are TRBV30 and TRBJ1-2; the D is unclear. Germline V gene data show CDR1 as GTSNPN and CDR2 as SVGIG (reference sequence). The CDR3 length is 13 residues. V was shortened by 0 bases and J by 2 bases, with 7 bases between the two germline ends. The CDR3 DNA reads as TGTGCCTGGAGTGTTCAGATAAACTATGGCTACACCTTC. Its protein is CAWSVQINYGYTF.

The rearrangement uses TRBV14 and TRBJ2-1, with a possible D match to TRBD2 (5 bases). V was pared by 2 bases and J by 8 bases, with 16 bases between. CDR1 and CDR2 (germline): SGHDN, FVKESK. CDR3 length equals 15 residues. CDR3 sequence reads: CASSQQFAGGDEQFF. Here the CDR3 DNA reads TGTGCCAGCAGCCAACAATTTGCGGGTGGCGATGAGCAGTTCTTC. Together with reference TRBV14 and TRBJ2-1, the CDR3 gives the full variable domain: EAGVTQFPSHSVIEKGQTVTLRCDPISGHDNLYWYRRVMGKEIKFLLHFVKESKQDESGMPNNRFLAERTGGTYSTLKVQPAELEDSGVYFCASSQQFAGGDEQFFGPGTRLTVL.

The chain recombines TRBV6-1 with TRBJ1-1; D might be TRBD1 (5 bases). This CDR3 is 15 amino acids long. V lost 1 base and J 0 bases, leaving 9 bases between the germline ends. Germline CDR1 reads MNHNS; CDR2 reads SASEGT. DNA for the CDR3: TGTGCCAGCAGTGAAGGCCGGGGGGTGAACACTGAAGCTTTCTTT. Translation: CASSEGRGVNTEAFF.

This chain connects TRBV4-2 to TRBJ1-1; the D gene is possibly TRBD1 (6 bases). V gave up 5 bases and J gave up 2 bases, with 12 bases separating them. The CDR3 length is 14 residues. Germline assignment: CDR1 LGHNA and CDR2 YNFKEQ. This CDR3 reads CASSSGTSNTEAFF. The DNA of the CDR3 is TGTGCCAGCAGCTCCGGGACATCAAACACTGAAGCTTTCTTT.

The chain couples TRBV2 to TRBJ2-7, with 10 bases aligning to TRBD2. This CDR3 is 13 amino acids long. The V segment lost 5 bases and the J segment 7 bases; nucleotides outside the gene matches: 5. The germline CDR1 and CDR2 sequences are SNHLY and FYNNEI. CDR3 coding DNA: TGTGCCAGCAGTCCTAGCGGGGGTGGGGAGCAGTACTTC. Translated: CASSPSGGGEQYF.

DNA of the CDR3: TGTGCCAGCAGTTTGTACCTCCGGGGTGAGCAGTTCTTC. This translates into CASSLYLRGEQFF. The chain couples TRBV28 to TRBJ2-1; D possibly corresponds to TRBD2 (5 bases). V was trimmed by 3 bases and J by 9 bases, leaving 12 bases between them. CDR3 length: 13 residues. Germline V CDR1 and CDR2: MDHEN, SYDVKM.

V and J are TRBV28 and TRBJ2-7; 10 nucleotides agree with TRBD1. This CDR3 has 14 residues. Germline V gene data show CDR1 as MDHEN and CDR2 as SYDVKM. The V and J ends lost 3 bases and 6 bases, in that order; junction bases with no gene match: 5. CDR3 sequence (DNA): TGTGCCAGCAGTTTGGGGACAGGGGTAGGCGAGCAGTACTTC. Encoded protein: CASSLGTGVGEQYF.

The rearrangement links TRBV5-5 to TRBJ1-2; D not certain. The CDR3 has 15 amino acids. V was cut by 4 bases and J by 2 bases, with 15 bases left in between. Germline assignment: CDR1 SGHKS and CDR2 YYEKEE (reference sequence). Here the CDR3 reads CASSPGLQTNYGYTF. DNA of the CDR3: TGTGCCAGCAGCCCGGGATTACAGACGAACTATGGCTACACCTTC.

The chain has TRBV6-1 and TRBJ1-4, with 7 bases identical to TRBD1. In germline, CDR1 is MNHNS, CDR2 SASEGT. J lost 6 bases, V lost 7 bases, and 5 bases had no gene match. The CDR3 contains 13 residues. The CDR3 DNA reads TGTGCCAGCACTACAGGGGCGGATGAAAAACTGTTTTTT. Its translation is CASTTGADEKLFF.

The V gene is TRBV5-1, the J gene TRBJ2-1, with 9 bases matching TRBD2. Germline V gives CDR1 SGHRS, CDR2 YFSETQ. V lost 4 bases and J lost 6; bases outside the gene matches: 8. The CDR3 loop spans 15 amino acids. As DNA, the CDR3 is TGCGCCAGCAGCCTGACCGGGACTAGCTCCAATGAGCAGTTCTTC. Amino acids: CASSLTGTSSNEQFF.

J is TRBJ1-3 and V is TRBV30, with 10 bases that match TRBD1. The V gene's germline CDR1 is GTSNPN and CDR2 SVGIG (reference sequence). The J segment lost 0 bases and the V segment lost 5 bases, leaving 1 base of the junction unmatched. CDR3 length equals 14 residues. The CDR3 is CAWDRGLSGNTIYF. CDR3 DNA sequence: TGTGCCTGGGACAGGGGGCTCTCTGGAAACACCATATATTTT.